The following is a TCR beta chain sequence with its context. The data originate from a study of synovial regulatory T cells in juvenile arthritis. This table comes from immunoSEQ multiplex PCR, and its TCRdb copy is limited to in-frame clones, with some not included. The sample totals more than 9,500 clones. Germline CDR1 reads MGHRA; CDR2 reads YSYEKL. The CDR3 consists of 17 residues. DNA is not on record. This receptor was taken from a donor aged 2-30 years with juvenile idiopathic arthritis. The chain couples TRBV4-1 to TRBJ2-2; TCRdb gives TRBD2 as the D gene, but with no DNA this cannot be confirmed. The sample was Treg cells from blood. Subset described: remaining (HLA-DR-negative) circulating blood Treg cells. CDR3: CASSLLISGEIVRELFF.